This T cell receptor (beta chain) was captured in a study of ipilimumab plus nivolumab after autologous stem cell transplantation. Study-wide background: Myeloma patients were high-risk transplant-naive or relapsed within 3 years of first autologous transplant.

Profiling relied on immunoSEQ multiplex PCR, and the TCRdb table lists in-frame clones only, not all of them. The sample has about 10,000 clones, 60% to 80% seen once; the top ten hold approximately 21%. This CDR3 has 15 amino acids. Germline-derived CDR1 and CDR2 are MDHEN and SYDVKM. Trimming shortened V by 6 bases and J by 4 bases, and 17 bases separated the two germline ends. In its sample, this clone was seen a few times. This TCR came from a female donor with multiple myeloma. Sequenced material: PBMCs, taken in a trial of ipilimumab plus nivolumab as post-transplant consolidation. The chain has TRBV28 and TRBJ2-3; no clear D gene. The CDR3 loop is CASSSPPALADTQYF. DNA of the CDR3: TGTGCCAGCAGCTCCCCTCCAGCATTGGCAGATACGCAGTATTTT.